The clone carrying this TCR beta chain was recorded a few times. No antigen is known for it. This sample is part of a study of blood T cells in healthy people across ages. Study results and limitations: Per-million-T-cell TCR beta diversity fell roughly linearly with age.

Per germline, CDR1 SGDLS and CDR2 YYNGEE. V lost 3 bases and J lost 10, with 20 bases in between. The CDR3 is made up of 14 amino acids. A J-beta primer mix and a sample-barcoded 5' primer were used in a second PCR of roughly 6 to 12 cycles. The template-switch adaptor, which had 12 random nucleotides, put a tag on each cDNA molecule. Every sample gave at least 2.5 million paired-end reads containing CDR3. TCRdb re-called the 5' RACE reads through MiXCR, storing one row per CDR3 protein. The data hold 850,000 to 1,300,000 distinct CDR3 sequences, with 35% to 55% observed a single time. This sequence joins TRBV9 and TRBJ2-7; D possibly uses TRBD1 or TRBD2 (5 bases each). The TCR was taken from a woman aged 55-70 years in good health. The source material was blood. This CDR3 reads CASSEDIDGGAQYF. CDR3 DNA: TGTGCCAGCAGCGAGGACATCGACGGAGGAGCCCAGTACTTC.